Listed below are T cell receptor beta chains from one sample, sequenced in a study of cytomegalovirus exposure and HLA in healthy donors. The protocol was immunoSEQ multiplex PCR, while the TCRdb copy is restricted to in-frame clones and leaves out a portion. This sample has roughly 99,000 clones; more than 60% occur once, and the top ten carry over 15%. Material for sequencing was PBMCs. The source of these receptors is a man in his 60s in good health and CMV-seropositive. CDR3s include the opening cysteine and the closing phenylalanine or tryptophan. A D gene is named only where the DNA matches it firmly. Size values are once, few and many counts, or a class for expanded clones, and some rows have none.

d_call j_call clone_size v_call cdr3_nt cdr3_aa
NA TRBJ2-2 once TRBV6-5 TGTGCCAGCAGTCCCGGGGGCACCGGGGAGCTGTTTTTT CASSPGGTGELFF
TRBD1 TRBJ2-7 NA TRBV28 TGTGCCAGCAGTACACAGGGGAAAAGTAGCTACGAGCAGTACTTC CASSTQGKSSYEQYF
TRBD1 TRBJ1-5 few TRBV27 TGTGCCAGCAGCTCGGGGGACAGGGCCAATCAGCCCCAGCATTTT CASSSGDRANQPQHF
TRBD1 TRBJ1-2 NA TRBV27 TGTGCCAGCAGTGCCACCGGGACAGTGAACTATGGCTACACCTTC CASSATGTVNYGYTF
TRBD1 TRBJ1-4 NA TRBV6-1 TGTGCCAGCAGTGCCCCCGGGACAGGGTTTGAAAAACTGTTTTTT CASSAPGTGFEKLFF
TRBD1 TRBJ2-7 NA TRBV7-2 TGTGCCAGCAGCCCTTACTCCGGGACAGGGCAATCCTACGAGCAGTACTTC CASSPYSGTGQSYEQYF
NA TRBJ1-5 NA TRBV6-5 TGTGCCAGCAGTTACTCGCGGGGAAGCAATCAGCCCCAGCATTTT CASSYSRGSNQPQHF
NA TRBJ2-7 NA TRBV5-6 TGTGCCAGCAGCTTGTACCAGGGGCTCGTAGCCGAGCAGTACTTC CASSLYQGLVAEQYF
NA TRBJ1-6 NA TRBV7-2 TGTGCCAGCAGCCGCCGGGGGGGCACCCTCCACTTT CASSRRGGTLHF
TRBD1 TRBJ2-2 NA TRBV4-3 TGCGCCAGCAGCCAGGTACAGGGGACCGGGGAGCTGTTTTTT CASSQVQGTGELFF
NA TRBJ2-2 NA TRBV7-6 TGTGCCAGCAGCGGGGGCAGGACCTATGGGGAGCTGTTTTTT CASSGGRTYGELFF
TRBD1 TRBJ1-2 NA TRBV5-1 TGCGCCAGCAGCTTGGGCTCCACGGGGACAGTAGGAATACATACCTTC CASSLGSTGTVGIHTF
TRBD1 TRBJ2-7 NA TRBV6-1 TGTGCCAGCAGAATCGGGACAGGGGGAACCTACGAGCAGTACTTC CASRIGTGGTYEQYF
TRBD1 TRBJ1-1 few TRBV18 TGTGCCAGCTCACAGGACAGGAGGAACACTGAAGCTTTCTTT CASSQDRRNTEAFF
TRBD1 TRBJ2-7 NA TRBV2 TGTGCCAGCGGAGACAGGGGATACTCCTACGAGCAGTACTTC CASGDRGYSYEQYF
NA TRBJ2-1 NA TRBV14 TGTGCCAGCAGCCAAGACGGCCCCCGGGGGTTTCCTAATGAGCAGTTCTTC CASSQDGPRGFPNEQFF
TRBD2 TRBJ2-1 NA TRBV4-1 TGCGCCAGCAGCCAAGACCGACTAGCTTATGAGCAGTTCTTC CASSQDRLAYEQFF
NA TRBJ2-3 NA TRBV5-1 TGCGCCAGCAGCTTGGCCTACTCCACAGATACGCAGTATTTT CASSLAYSTDTQYF
NA TRBJ1-5 NA TRBV6-5 TGTGCCAGCAGCCTGAGGGCGCGGAGCAATCAGCCCCAGCATTTT CASSLRARSNQPQHF
TRBD2 TRBJ2-7 NA TRBV6-1 TGTGCCAGCAAACCAAGCGGGGGGGCCTACGAGCAGTACTTC CASKPSGGAYEQYF
NA TRBJ2-7 NA TRBV7-8 TGTGCCAGCAGCTTAGGTATACAGACCCCCTACGAGCAGTACTTC CASSLGIQTPYEQYF
NA TRBJ2-1 NA TRBV5-6 TGTGCCAGCAGCTTGGTCCTTGTCGGACAGAGCCCCTACAATGAGCAGTTCTTC CASSLVLVGQSPYNEQFF
NA TRBJ2-3 NA TRBV7-3 TGTGCCAGCAGCTTAACATCGGGGAGGTCAGATACGCAGTATTTT CASSLTSGRSDTQYF
TRBD1 TRBJ2-3 NA TRBV5-1 TGCGCCAGCAGCTTGGCGGGACAGGGGGCAAGGACAGATACGCAGTATTTT CASSLAGQGARTDTQYF
TRBD1 TRBJ1-2 NA TRBV7-6 TGTGCCAGCAGCTCGGACAGGGGGGACCCCTCTTGGGGCTACACCTTC CASSSDRGDPSWGYTF
TRBD2 TRBJ2-7 NA TRBV5-1 TGCGCCAGCAGCCGTGGACTAGCGGGGGGGTTGTACGAGCAGTACTTC CASSRGLAGGLYEQYF
TRBD1 TRBJ2-7 NA TRBV4-1 TGCGCCAGCAGCCGGACAGGGGGGGACTACGAGCAGTACTTC CASSRTGGDYEQYF
TRBD1 TRBJ1-5 few TRBV7-6 TGTGCCAGCAGCTCGGGGACAGGGAACGGTCAGCCCCAGCATTTT CASSSGTGNGQPQHF
TRBD1 TRBJ2-7 NA TRBV18 TGTGCCAGCTCACAACCGGGACAGGGGACCTACGAGCAGTACTTC CASSQPGQGTYEQYF
NA TRBJ1-1 few TRBV6-5 TGTGCCAGCAGTTACTCGGTTGGAGGGGCCCCAGCTTTCTTT CASSYSVGGAPAFF
TRBD1 TRBJ2-5 NA TRBV2 TGTGCCAGCCAGACAGGGGGTAGGGAGACCCAGTACTTC CASQTGGRETQYF
NA TRBJ2-7 NA TRBV7-9 TGTGCCAGCAGCTTAGCGGCGGCCTCCTACGAGCAGTACTTC CASSLAAASYEQYF
TRBD2 TRBJ2-3 NA TRBV5-1 TGCGCCAGCAGCCTAGGGCGGGGGAGCCAAATTCGCACACCAGATACGCAGTATTTT CASSLGRGSQIRTPDTQYF
NA TRBJ1-1 few TRBV18 TGTGCCAGCTCACCTTTAACAGGTCTCACTGAAGCTTTCTTT CASSPLTGLTEAFF
NA TRBJ2-1 NA TRBV6-4 TGTGCCAGCAGTGACGGTAATCGGTACAATGAGCAGTTCTTC CASSDGNRYNEQFF
TRBD1 TRBJ2-3 NA TRBV10-3 TGTGCCATGGGACAGCTCACAGATACGCAGTATTTT CAMGQLTDTQYF
NA TRBJ2-7 NA TRBV7-9 TGTGCCAGCAGTTCTACCGGGACAAATGTCTACGAGCAGTACTTC CASSSTGTNVYEQYF
TRBD1 TRBJ1-1 few TRBV6-5 TGTGCCAGCAGGACACCGGACAGGTCTGAAGCTTTCTTT CASRTPDRSEAFF
NA TRBJ2-3 NA TRBV29-1 TGCAGCGTTGTCAGACTCACAGATACGCAGTATTTT CSVVRLTDTQYF
NA TRBJ1-6 once TRBV7-2 TGTGCCAGCAGCTTAGTCTCGACAGGCATCTATTCACCCCTCCACTTT CASSLVSTGIYSPLHF
NA TRBJ2-7 NA TRBV7-9 TGTTCCAGCAGCTTTGAGGGCTACGAGCAGTACTTC CSSSFEGYEQYF
TRBD1 TRBJ1-1 NA TRBV14 TGTGCCAGCAGCCAAGTAGGGACAGGGGGTCGTACTGAAGCTTTCTTT CASSQVGTGGRTEAFF
NA TRBJ2-1 NA TRBV7-2 TGTGCCAGCAGCTTGGTCCCTAACTACCTCTACAATGAGCAGTTCTTC CASSLVPNYLYNEQFF
TRBD1 TRBJ1-2 NA TRBV5-4 TGTGCCAGCAGCTTAACAGGGGGCGCAGGCTACACCTTC CASSLTGGAGYTF
TRBD1 TRBJ1-2 NA TRBV7-8 TGTGCCAGCAGCTTGCAGGGGGATGGCTACACCTTC CASSLQGDGYTF
NA TRBJ2-2 NA TRBV5-1 TGCGCCAGCGCGTCATTAAACCCGAACACCGGGGAGCTGTTTTTT CASASLNPNTGELFF
NA TRBJ1-5 NA TRBV4-3 TGCGCCAGCAGCCAAGACCCGGGCAGGGGAATTAGGCCCCAGCATTTT CASSQDPGRGIRPQHF
TRBD1 TRBJ1-2 NA TRBV27 TGTGCCAGCAGTTTATGGCCGGGACAGGGGTATGGCTACACCTTC CASSLWPGQGYGYTF
TRBD1 TRBJ1-2 NA TRBV5-6 TGTGCCAGCAGCGCCAGGGGGCGTGAGAACTATGGCTACACCTTC CASSARGRENYGYTF
TRBD1 TRBJ1-5 NA TRBV6-5 TGTGCCAGCAGTTCCACGCGACAGGGGATACATCAGCCCCAGCATTTT CASSSTRQGIHQPQHF
TRBD1 TRBJ1-5 NA TRBV19 TGTGCCAGTAGTTACAGACAGGGGGCCAATCAGCCCCAGCATTTT CASSYRQGANQPQHF
NA TRBJ2-6 NA TRBV9 TGTGCCAGCAGCCTGAGCGGAAACCCTTCTGGGGCCAACGTCCTGACTTTC CASSLSGNPSGANVLTF
NA TRBJ1-5 once TRBV21-1 TGTGCCAGGCCTCAAAGGGGGGGACAGGGTCATATTCAGCCCCAGCATTTT CARPQRGGQGHIQPQHF
TRBD1 TRBJ2-2 NA TRBV7-8 TGTGCCAGCAGCCCAGTGTGGACAGGGCACGGGGAGCTGTTTTTT CASSPVWTGHGELFF
NA TRBJ1-3 once TRBV30 TGTGCCTGGAGTCTCCTGCAGGGAGGGTTCTCTGGAAACACCATATATTTT CAWSLLQGGFSGNTIYF
NA TRBJ2-5 NA TRBV7-6 TGTGCCAGCAGCCCCAGAGGTCGGGGGTACCAAGAGACCCAGTACTTC CASSPRGRGYQETQYF
NA TRBJ2-1 NA TRBV5-6 TGTGCCAGCAGCTTTTTGAGGGCGGGGAATGAGCAGTTCTTC CASSFLRAGNEQFF
NA TRBJ2-7 few TRBV7-9 TGTGCCAGCAGCTTAACCAGGGGCGCGCACGAGCAGTACTTC CASSLTRGAHEQYF
TRBD1 TRBJ1-2 NA TRBV4-1 TGCGCCAGCAGCCACCTGACAGGGGGCTACACCTTC CASSHLTGGYTF